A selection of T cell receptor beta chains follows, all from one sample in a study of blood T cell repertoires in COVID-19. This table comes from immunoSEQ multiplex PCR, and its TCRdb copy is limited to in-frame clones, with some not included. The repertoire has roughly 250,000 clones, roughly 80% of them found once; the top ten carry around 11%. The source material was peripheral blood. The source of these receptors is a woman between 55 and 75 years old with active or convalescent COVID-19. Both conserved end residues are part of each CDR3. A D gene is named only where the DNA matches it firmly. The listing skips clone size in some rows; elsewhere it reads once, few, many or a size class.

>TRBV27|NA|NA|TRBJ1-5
CASREGLNLPQHF
TGTGCCAGCAGGGAGGGATTAAATCTGCCCCAGCATTTT
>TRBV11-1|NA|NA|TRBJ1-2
CASSPGGSYGYTF
TGTGCCAGCAGCCCCGGTGGGAGCTATGGCTACACCTTC
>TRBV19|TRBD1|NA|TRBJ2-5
CASNDRGQIQETQYF
TGTGCCAGCAACGATAGGGGACAGATACAAGAGACCCAGTACTTC
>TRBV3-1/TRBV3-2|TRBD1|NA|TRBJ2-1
CASSQDQGDDEQFF
TGTGCCAGCAGCCAAGACCAGGGGGACGATGAGCAGTTCTTC
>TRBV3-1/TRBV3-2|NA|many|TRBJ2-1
CASSQRDTEQFF
TGTGCCAGCAGCCAAAGGGACACTGAGCAGTTCTTC
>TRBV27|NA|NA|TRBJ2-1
CASSPRGSEQLYNEQFF
TGTGCCAGCAGTCCCCGGGGTAGCGAGCAACTCTACAATGAGCAGTTCTTC
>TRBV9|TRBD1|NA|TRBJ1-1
CASRPHGTGMNTEAFF
TGTGCCAGCAGACCCCACGGGACAGGGATGAACACTGAAGCTTTCTTT
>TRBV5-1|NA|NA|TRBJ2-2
CASSLQPGANTGELFF
TGCGCCAGCAGCTTGCAGCCGGGTGCGAACACCGGGGAGCTGTTTTTT
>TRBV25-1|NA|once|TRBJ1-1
CASSPRLGGSSTEAFF
TGTGCCAGCAGTCCGCGGCTGGGGGGGTCGAGCACTGAAGCTTTCTTT
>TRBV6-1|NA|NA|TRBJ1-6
CASSEMQASNSPLHF
TGTGCCAGCAGTGAAATGCAGGCCTCTAATTCACCCCTCCACTTT
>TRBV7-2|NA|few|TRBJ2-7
CASSPAAVPYEQYF
TGTGCCAGCAGCCCAGCGGCTGTCCCCTACGAGCAGTACTTC
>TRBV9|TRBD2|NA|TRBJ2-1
CASSVAGGLNTDEQFF
TGTGCCAGCAGCGTAGCGGGGGGACTAAACACCGATGAGCAGTTCTTC
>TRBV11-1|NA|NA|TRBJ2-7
CASSFGSLDYEQYF
TGTGCCAGCAGCTTCGGGAGCCTCGATTACGAGCAGTACTTC
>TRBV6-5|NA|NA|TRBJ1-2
CASSYLGGLGYTF
TGTGCCAGCAGTTACTTGGGAGGGCTGGGCTACACCTTC
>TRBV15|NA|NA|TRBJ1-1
CATSSQLTGNTEAFF
TGTGCCACCAGCAGCCAACTCACAGGTAACACTGAAGCTTTCTTT
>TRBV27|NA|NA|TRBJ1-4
CASADLSRVGEKLFF
TGTGCCAGCGCCGACCTTTCGCGGGTGGGGGAAAAACTGTTTTTT
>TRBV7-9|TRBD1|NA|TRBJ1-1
CASSPRGLAEAFF
TGTGCCAGCAGCCCCAGGGGGCTCGCTGAAGCTTTCTTT
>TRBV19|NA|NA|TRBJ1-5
CASSPHVRGNGQPQHF
TGTGCCAGTAGTCCCCACGTGCGGGGTAATGGTCAGCCCCAGCATTTT
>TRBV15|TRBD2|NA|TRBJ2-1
CATSRDQVAGGRNNEQFF
TGTGCCACCAGCAGAGATCAGGTAGCGGGGGGGCGGAACAATGAGCAGTTCTTC
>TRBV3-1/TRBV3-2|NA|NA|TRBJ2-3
CASSLYSADTQYF
TGTGCCAGCAGCCTCTACTCCGCAGATACGCAGTATTTT
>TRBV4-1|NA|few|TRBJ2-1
CASSQGSSYNEQFF
TGCGCCAGCAGCCAAGGGAGCTCCTACAATGAGCAGTTCTTC
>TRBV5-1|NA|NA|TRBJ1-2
CASSLTGLNYGYTF
TGCGCCAGCAGCTTGACAGGCCTTAACTATGGCTACACCTTC
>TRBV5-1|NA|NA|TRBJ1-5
CASSLAPGSNQPQHF
TGCGCCAGCAGCTTGGCCCCAGGTAGCAATCAGCCCCAGCATTTT
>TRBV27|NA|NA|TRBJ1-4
CASSFRTPFNEKLFF
TGTGCCAGCAGTTTCCGGACTCCTTTCAATGAAAAACTGTTTTTT
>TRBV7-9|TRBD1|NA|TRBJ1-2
CASSLARDSLYGYTF
TGTGCCAGCAGCTTAGCCCGGGACAGCCTCTATGGCTACACCTTC
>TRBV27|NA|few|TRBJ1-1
CASSLSYGSEAFF
TGTGCCAGCAGTTTATCGTACGGGAGCGAGGCTTTCTTT
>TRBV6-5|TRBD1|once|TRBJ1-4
CASSPGQGQGEKLFF
TGTGCCAGCAGTCCCGGACAGGGACAGGGTGAAAAACTGTTTTTT
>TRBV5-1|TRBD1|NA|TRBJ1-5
CASSPGGGGNQPQHF
TGCGCCAGCAGCCCAGGGGGCGGGGGCAATCAGCCCCAGCATTTT
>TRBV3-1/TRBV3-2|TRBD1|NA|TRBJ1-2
CASRQTGTGYTF
TGTGCCAGCAGACAGACAGGGACGGGCTACACCTTC
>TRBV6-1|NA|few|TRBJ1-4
CASSEALKAGGATNEKLFF
TGTGCCAGCAGTGAAGCTCTTAAGGCAGGAGGGGCAACTAATGAAAAACTGTTTTTT
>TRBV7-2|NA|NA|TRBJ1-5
CASSLDSQPQHF
TGTGCCAGCAGCCTTGACAGTCAGCCCCAGCATTTT
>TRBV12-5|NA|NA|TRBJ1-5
CASGLGQDQPQHF
TGTGCTAGTGGTTTGGGACAGGATCAGCCCCAGCATTTT
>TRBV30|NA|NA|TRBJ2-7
CAWGTWYEQYF
TGTGCCTGGGGAACTTGGTACGAGCAGTACTTC
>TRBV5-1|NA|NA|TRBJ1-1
CASSLVQVDTEAFF
TGCGCCAGCAGCTTGGTGCAGGTCGACACTGAAGCTTTCTTT
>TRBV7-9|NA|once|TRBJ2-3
CASSGGIGTDTQYF
TGTGCCAGCAGCGGGGGGATCGGCACAGATACGCAGTATTTT
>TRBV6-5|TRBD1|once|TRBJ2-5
CASGIRTGAGETQYF
TGTGCCAGCGGCATACGGACAGGGGCGGGGGAGACCCAGTACTTC
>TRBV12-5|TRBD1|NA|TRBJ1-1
CASGPGTGGDTEAFF
TGTGCTAGTGGTCCGGGGACAGGGGGAGACACTGAAGCTTTCTTT
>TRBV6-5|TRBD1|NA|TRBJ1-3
CASSPLSGTVNTIYF
TGTGCCAGCAGTCCACTTTCCGGGACAGTTAACACCATATATTTT
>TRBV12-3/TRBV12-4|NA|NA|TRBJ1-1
CASGTGNTEAFF
TGTGCCAGCGGAACAGGGAACACTGAAGCTTTCTTT
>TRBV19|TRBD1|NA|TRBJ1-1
CASRDRVWNTEAFF
TGTGCCAGTAGGGACAGGGTGTGGAACACTGAAGCTTTCTTT
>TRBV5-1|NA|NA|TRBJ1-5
CASSRDINQPQHF
TGCGCCAGCTCGAGGGACATCAATCAGCCCCAGCATTTT
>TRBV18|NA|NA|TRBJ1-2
CASSPTTGSPDTF
TGTGCCAGCTCACCAACTACAGGGAGCCCGGACACCTTC
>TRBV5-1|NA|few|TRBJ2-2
CASSPVPLNTGELFF
TGCGCCAGCAGCCCAGTACCTCTCAACACCGGGGAGCTGTTTTTT
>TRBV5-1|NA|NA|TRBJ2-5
CASSDRQQETQYF
TGCGCCAGCAGCGACAGACAGCAAGAGACCCAGTACTTC
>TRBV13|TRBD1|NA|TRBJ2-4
CASSLTGVKNIQYF
TGTGCCAGCAGCCTGACAGGGGTAAAGAACATTCAGTACTTC
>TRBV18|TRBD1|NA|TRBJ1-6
CASTPGQSYSPLHF
TGTGCCAGCACCCCGGGACAGAGTTATTCACCCCTCCACTTT
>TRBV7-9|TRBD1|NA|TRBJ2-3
CASSPPVAGGLSDTQYF
TGTGCCAGCAGCCCCCCAGTGGCAGGGGGCCTCTCAGATACGCAGTATTTT
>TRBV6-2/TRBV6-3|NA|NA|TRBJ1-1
CASSLPGVPNTEAFF
TGTGCCAGCAGCCTGCCCGGGGTCCCGAACACTGAAGCTTTCTTT
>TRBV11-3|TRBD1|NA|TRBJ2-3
CASSPGTGGNSDTQYF
TGTGCCAGCAGCCCAGGGACAGGGGGGAATTCAGATACGCAGTATTTT
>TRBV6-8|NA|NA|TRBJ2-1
CASSYGLIWNEQFF
TGTGCCAGCAGTTACGGCCTGATATGGAATGAGCAGTTCTTC
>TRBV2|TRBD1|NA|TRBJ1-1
CASSEVRPGGTEAFF
TGTGCCAGCAGTGAAGTAAGGCCAGGGGGAACTGAAGCTTTCTTT